These 6 T cell receptor beta chains originate from one sample sequenced in a study of blood T cell repertoires in COVID-19. This table comes from immunoSEQ multiplex PCR, and its TCRdb copy is limited to in-frame clones, with some not included. The sample yields roughly 150,000 clones, about 80% seen once. The sequenced sample consisted of peripheral blood. Every receptor here comes from a woman aged 80 or over with acute or convalescent COVID-19.

This clone came up a few times. The chain carries TRBV19 and TRBJ2-1, with 7 nucleotides matching TRBD2. This CDR3 comprises 14 residues. Germline V gives CDR1 LNHDA, CDR2 SQIVND (reference sequence). With V trimmed by 0 bases and J by 9 bases, 5 bases remained unmatched. The CDR3 nucleotides read TGTGCCAGTAGTATAGAAGCTAGCGGTATTGAGCAGTTCTTC. Its protein product is CASSIEASGIEQFF.

The chain is built from TRBV18 and TRBJ1-2; 11 bases line up with TRBD1. V lost 6 bases, J lost 7 bases, and 4 bases stayed unmatched. Germline V gives CDR1 KGHSH, CDR2 LQKENI. This CDR3 contains 13 residues. CDR3 in amino acids: CASSLGQGAGYTF. The CDR3 DNA follows: TGTGCCAGCTCCCTCGGACAGGGGGCTGGCTACACCTTC.

V usage is TRBV11-2 and J usage is TRBJ2-7, with TRBD2 matching 7 bases. Germline loops: CDR1 SGHAT, CDR2 FQNNGV. With V trimmed by 5 bases and J by 6 bases, 7 bases remained unmatched. The CDR3 totals 13 residues. The DNA for the CDR3 is TGTGCCAGCAGCCGGGGGGTAAAGGGCGAGCAGTACTTC. Translating it yields CASSRGVKGEQYF. Supplemented by reference TRBV11-2 and TRBJ2-7, the full variable domain reads EAGVAQSPRYKIIEKRQSVAFWCNPISGHATLYWYQQILGQGPKLLIQFQNNGVVDDSQLPKDRFSAERLKGVDSTLKIQPAKLEDSAVYLCASSRGVKGEQYFGPGTRLTVT.

The V and J genes are TRBV19 and TRBJ1-1; D unresolved. Germline lookup yields CDR1 LNHDA and CDR2 SQIVND (reference sequence). Trimming pared 8 bases from V and 3 bases from J, leaving 10 bases between. This CDR3 has 12 amino acids. For the CDR3, the DNA is TGTGCCAGTGGGGAGAAGTACACTGAAGCTTTCTTT. As protein: CASGEKYTEAFF.

With respect to this clone: A read error may account for a junction end that differs from germline. The DNA for the CDR3 is TGTGCCAGCAGTTTTAGTGTTCAGGGTTTGGACTTC. This sequence encodes CASSFSVQGLDF. This sequence joins TRBV28 and TRBJ2-4, with D perhaps matching TRBD1 (5 bases). Looked up from germline, CDR1 is MDHEN and CDR2 is SYDVKM. The CDR3 length is 12 residues.

V is TRBV9 and J is TRBJ2-3; D unresolved. Trimming stripped 7 bases from V and 3 bases from J, with 18 bases between. Per the germline V gene, CDR1 is SGDLS and CDR2 is YYNGEE. CDR3 length: 15 residues. CDR3 region: CASEDIGEETDTQYF. In DNA form, the CDR3 reads TGTGCCAGCGAAGATATAGGTGAGGAAACAGATACGCAGTATTTT.